What follows describes a single TCR beta chain. Other DNA sequences in the same sample also yield this CDR3. J lost 0 bases, V lost 2 bases, and 3 bases had no gene match. This CDR3 spans 15 amino acids. CDR1 and CDR2 (germline): MNHEY, SMNVEV (reference sequence). The sample originates from a study of blood T cell repertoires in COVID-19. About the research overall: The United States, Italy and Spain were the sources of the acute and convalescent COVID-19 samples. The analysed material was cDNA or gDNA that came from T cells, B-cell-depleted T cells, or PBMCs.

In the original workflow: By means of reference gene primer amplification, nucleated cell counts were estimated. Only in-frame clones appear in the TCRdb table, and some are missing; sequencing was by immunoSEQ multiplex PCR. V and J calls and clone size follow that table, whereas D and trimming were derived from the DNA. In the table there are tens of thousands of clones, about 83% of which are singletons. Sequenced material: peripheral blood. The chain employs TRBV27 and TRBJ1-1; 7 positions match TRBD1. The TCR was taken from a woman in her seventies with acute or convalescent COVID-19. CDR3 region: CASSLRTGMNTEAFF. CDR3 in DNA: TGTGCCAGCAGTTTACGGACAGGCATGAACACTGAAGCTTTCTTT.